This T cell receptor (beta chain) was obtained from a study of neurological immune-mediated disorders. General observations from the study: Expanded clones shared no CDR3 amino acid sequences across subjects, suggesting private repertoires in all groups. One related-CDR3 cluster, identified by phylogenetic grouping, held the repertoires of 18 of 34 multiple sclerosis patients and was a possible signature.

In this sample, this clonotype turned up many times. Its antigen is still unknown. Every sequencing run generated in excess of 160 million TCR-beta sequences. These sequences covered 15-18 subjects. TCRdb passed the 5' RACE reads through MiXCR, listing each CDR3 protein once. The table has 65,000 to 95,000 distinct CDR3 sequences, less than 5.5% seen once. The CDR3 loop spans 15 amino acids. The ends lost 0 bases at V and 6 bases at J; junction bases unmatched: 2. Germline V lookup: CDR1 SGHRS, CDR2 YFSETQ. This TCR came from a woman aged 25-40 years with multiple sclerosis. Material: PBMCs. The V call is TRBV5-1, the J call TRBJ1-5; TRBD1 matches at 11 bases. The CDR3: CASSLEGTGGQPQHF. CDR3 DNA sequence: TGCGCCAGCAGCTTGGAAGGGACAGGGGGTCAGCCCCAGCATTTT.